The 18 T cell receptor beta chains given below trace back to one sample, sequenced in a study of response to subunit inactivated influenza vaccine. TCRdb processed the RT-PCR reads anew with MiXCR; each CDR3 protein has one entry. The sample contains hundreds of thousands of distinct CDR3 sequences, 11% to 15% of which appear only once. The material sequenced was PBMCs from blood, taken roughly 15 days before vaccination. The receptor set was obtained from a man over 45 who received an inactivated influenza vaccine.

This clonotype was detected ten times or more. CDR3 nucleotides: TGTGCCAGCAGGCCTGGACTAGCGGGGGGTGGGCAGTTCTTC. Translating it yields CASRPGLAGGGQFF. The V gene is TRBV6-1, the J gene TRBJ2-1; 14 nucleotides match TRBD2. Germline-derived CDR1 and CDR2 are MNHNS and SASEGT. Trimming took 6 bases from V and 12 from J; bases not matched to a gene: 7. The CDR3 has 14 amino acids.

This clonotype was counted only a few times. The chain links TRBV6-2 or TRBV6-3 to TRBJ2-5; the D gene is possibly TRBD2 (7 bases). V was clipped by 2 bases and J by 5 bases, with 12 bases between them. The CDR3 runs 14 residues. Germline V gene data show CDR1 as MNHEY and CDR2 as SVGEGT. This CDR3 reads CASSYTGGLETQYF. CDR3 DNA sequence: TGTGCCAGCAGTTACACGGGGGGCCTGGAGACCCAGTACTTC.

The rearrangement links TRBV27 to TRBJ2-6; possible D gene TRBD2, 6 bases. CDR1 and CDR2 from the germline V gene are MNHEY and SMNVEV (reference sequence). The CDR3 loop spans 17 amino acids. V lost 5 bases to trimming and J lost 3 bases, with 17 bases between them. DNA for the CDR3: TGTGCCAGCAGTCCGGGACTGAGGAGCTTTGGGGCCAACGTCCTGACTTTC. It yields the protein CASSPGLRSFGANVLTF.

J is TRBJ2-1 and V is TRBV6-1, with 8 positions matching TRBD1. The germline gives CDR1 MNHNS, CDR2 SASEGT. The CDR3 runs to 14 residues. V trimming: 8 bases; J trimming: 0 bases; junction bases outside the gene matches: 3. Written as DNA, the CDR3 is TGTGCCAGCCGGGACAGGAGCTCCTACAATGAGCAGTTCTTC. Translating gives CASRDRSSYNEQFF.

This chain uses TRBV4-1 with TRBJ1-6; D is uncertain. The CDR3 consists of 12 residues. The V and J ends lost 6 bases and 12 bases respectively, with 12 bases between them. Germline CDR1 reads MGHRA; CDR2 reads YSYEKL. In nucleotides, the CDR3 is TGCGCCAGCAGGAGTTTTGGGCTACCCCTCCACTTT. Translation: CASRSFGLPLHF.

CDR3 nucleotides: TGTGCCAGCAGCTCGGCTTGGACCTACGAGCAGTACTTC. It specifies CASSSAWTYEQYF. The chain links TRBV7-2 to TRBJ2-7; D remains ambiguous. Trimming took off 4 bases at V and 2 bases at J, with 9 bases between the two ends. The CDR3 is 13 residues long. Germline CDR1 SGHTA, CDR2 FQGNSA. Complete variable domain (other parts from reference TRBV7-2 and TRBJ2-7): GAGVSQSPSNKVTEKGKDVELRCDPISGHTALYWYRQSLGQGLEFLIYFQGNSAPDKSGLPSDRFSAERTGGSVSTLTIQRTQQEDSAVYLCASSSAWTYEQYFGPGTRLTVT.

This clonotype occurred many times. The CDR3 is CASSVGQGHQPQHF. CDR3 DNA: TGTGCCAGCAGTGTCGGACAGGGCCATCAGCCCCAGCATTTT. The chain combines TRBV12-3 or TRBV12-4 with TRBJ1-5; 8 bases agree with TRBD1. J was trimmed by 5 bases and V by 5 bases; bases with no gene match: 5. The CDR3 has 14 amino acids.

The rearrangement joins TRBV6-2 or TRBV6-3 to TRBJ2-1; 10 nucleotides align to TRBD2. Germline V CDR1 and CDR2: MNHEY, SVGEGT. This CDR3 has 19 residues. The ends lost 2 bases at V and 0 bases at J; junction bases unmatched: 10. The CDR3 here is CASSYQALAGLSSYNEQFF. The DNA for the CDR3 is TGTGCCAGCAGTTACCAAGCACTAGCGGGGCTGAGCTCCTACAATGAGCAGTTCTTC.

This clonotype was counted between two and nine times. The J gene is TRBJ2-1, the V gene TRBV10-1, with D possibly TRBD2 on 6 matching bases. With 6 bases removed from V and 5 bases from J, the gap between germline ends came to 14 bases. Germline CDR1 WNHNN, CDR2 SYGVQD (reference sequence). The CDR3 extends over 14 amino acids. For the CDR3, the DNA is TGCGCCAGCAGGGACGGCGGGATCCACAATGAGCAGTTCTTC. It specifies CASRDGGIHNEQFF.

In its sample, this clonotype was seen many times. The CDR3 loop is CASSQKGLGWGEQFF. The CDR3, as DNA: TGTGCCAGCAGCCAAAAGGGACTAGGTTGGGGTGAGCAGTTCTTC. This rearrangement joins TRBV3-1 to TRBJ2-1; 8 bases align to TRBD2. The CDR3 extends over 15 amino acids. V was clipped by 2 bases and J by 9 bases; unmatched bases: 9. Germline values: CDR1 LGHDT, CDR2 YNNKEL (reference sequence).

The CDR3: CASSKGVDNEQFF. The CDR3 DNA reads as TGTGCCAGCAGCAAGGGAGTTGACAATGAGCAGTTCTTC. The genes are TRBV9 and TRBJ2-1; tentatively, D is TRBD2 (5 bases). Germline V gives CDR1 SGDLS, CDR2 YYNGEE. This CDR3 is 13 amino acids long. V shed 4 bases and J shed 5 bases, with 10 bases lying between them.

This clonotype was seen a handful of times. The chain recombines TRBV2 with TRBJ2-4; D may be TRBD2 (6 bases). V was clipped by 7 bases and J by 1 base, with 14 bases between them. CDR1 is SNHLY, CDR2 FYNNEI, per germline. The CDR3 contains 15 residues. The CDR3 region is CASMRELMAKNIQYF. CDR3 DNA sequence: TGTGCCAGCATGCGGGAACTCATGGCCAAAAACATTCAGTACTTC.

This clonotype was seen more than once but under ten times. This chain's CDR3 is CASSQRDRGLDTQYF. CDR3 coding DNA: TGTGCCAGCAGCCAACGGGACAGGGGGCTTGATACGCAGTATTTT. The rearrangement joins TRBV3-1 to TRBJ2-3; TRBD1 agrees at 12 bases. With 2 bases clipped from V and 6 bases from J, the junction kept 3 bases outside the gene matches. Germline V gene data show CDR1 as LGHDT and CDR2 as YNNKEL (reference sequence). The CDR3 contains 15 residues.

The V and J genes are TRBV11-2 and TRBJ2-7; D might be TRBD2 (6 bases). Between the trimmed V and J ends, which lost 1 base and 2 bases, there was a span of 12 bases. This CDR3 comprises 15 residues. CDR1 and CDR2 (germline): SGHAT, FQNNGV. The CDR3: CASSLAGGTTYEQYF. In DNA, the CDR3 is TGTGCCAGCAGCTTAGCGGGCGGGACCACCTACGAGCAGTACTTC. Complete variable domain (other parts from reference TRBV11-2 and TRBJ2-7): EAGVAQSPRYKIIEKRQSVAFWCNPISGHATLYWYQQILGQGPKLLIQFQNNGVVDDSQLPKDRFSAERLKGVDSTLKIQPAKLEDSAVYLCASSLAGGTTYEQYFGPGTRLTVT.

This clonotype was recorded at least ten times. The rearrangement joins TRBV12-3 or TRBV12-4 to TRBJ2-3; 8 nucleotides match TRBD2. V lost 7 bases and J lost 3; bases outside the gene matches: 9. There are 15 residues in the CDR3. The CDR3 here is CASILLAGKTDTQYF. As DNA, the CDR3 is TGTGCCAGCATCCTATTAGCGGGGAAGACAGATACGCAGTATTTT.

In its sample, this clonotype was seen a few times. The chain carries TRBV28 and TRBJ2-7; 15 bases match TRBD2. The length of the CDR3 is 16 residues. J gave up 4 bases and V 5 bases, and 6 bases lay outside the gene matches. The germline gives CDR1 MDHEN, CDR2 SYDVKM. CDR3 sequence reads: CASSLSGTSGGYEQYF. In nucleotides, the CDR3 is TGTGCCAGCAGTCTCTCCGGGACTAGCGGGGGGTACGAGCAGTACTTC.

The sample holds a few counts of this clonotype. The chain is built from TRBV5-1 and TRBJ2-7; TRBD1 aligns across 9 bases. CDR3 length: 16 residues. Germline CDR1 is SGHRS and CDR2 is YFSETQ. Trimming cost V 4 bases and J 3 bases; bases outside gene matches: 11. The CDR3 DNA reads TGCGCCAGCAGCGGCGGGTCCGGGACAGGGCTCTACGAGCAGTACTTC. Its translation: CASSGGSGTGLYEQYF.

This clonotype showed up just a few times. The V gene is TRBV9, the J gene TRBJ2-5; 13 bases are shared with TRBD2. The trim removed 4 bases at V and 5 bases at J, leaving 5 bases unmatched. The CDR3 has 15 amino acids. Germline V gene sequence: CDR1 SGDLS, CDR2 YYNGEE. The CDR3 DNA reads as TGTGCCAGCAGCCTCGGGACTAGCGGGACTGAGACCCAGTACTTC. Its translation: CASSLGTSGTETQYF.